The clone carrying this TCR beta chain appeared a few times. The sample originates from a study of blood T cell repertoires in COVID-19. At the level of the study: COVID-19 samples, acute and convalescent, were from the United States, Italy and Spain. T cells, B-cell-depleted T cells, or PBMCs supplied cDNA or gDNA.

Per the original methods: The assay estimated nucleated cells by amplifying reference gene primers. Assay: immunoSEQ multiplex PCR; the TCRdb copy retains only in-frame clones and omits some. That table furnishes V, J and clone size, whereas the DNA furnished D and trimming. The profile covers tens of thousands of clones, with more than 80% appearing a single time and 2.5% to 3.5% taken by the ten largest. The ends lost 6 bases at V and 1 base at J; junction bases unmatched: 3. The CDR3 consists of 14 residues. Germline V lookup: CDR1 SNHLY, CDR2 FYNNEI. It was during active infection that Seattle patients were enrolled and then longitudinally followed.

The chain employs TRBV2 and TRBJ1-3, with TRBD1 identical over 7 bases. The sequenced sample was peripheral blood. The source is a man aged 50 to 59 with COVID-19, enrolled during active disease. The CDR3 is CASRRQGSGNTIYF. The CDR3 bases are TGTGCCAGCAGAAGACAGGGTTCTGGAAACACCATATATTTT.